Shown below are 32 T cell receptor beta chains from a single sample sequenced in a study of blood T cell repertoires in COVID-19. Libraries were prepared by immunoSEQ multiplex PCR; TCRdb keeps only in-frame clonotypes and omits some of them. The sample has some 300,000 clones, around 88% seen once. The sample taken for sequencing was peripheral blood. These receptors were taken from a woman in her thirties who had recovered from COVID-19.

V and J are TRBV5-1 and TRBJ2-1; 13 nucleotides agree with TRBD2. The CDR3 is 16 amino acids. The junction had 7 bases not matched to a gene; V was cut back by 4 bases and J by 6 bases. From germline, CDR1 is SGHRS and CDR2 YFSETQ. The DNA for the CDR3 is TGCGCCAGCAGCACCACGACTAGCGGGGGGCCCAATGAGCAGTTCTTC. Translated: CASSTTTSGGPNEQFF.

The chain recombines TRBV5-1 with TRBJ1-1, with 8 bases identical to TRBD1. The CDR3 loop spans 15 amino acids. Trimming took 6 bases from V and 4 from J; bases not matched to a gene: 11. The V gene's germline CDR1 is SGHRS and CDR2 YFSETQ. The DNA for the CDR3 is TGCGCCAGCAACCTTTTAGCAGGGGGCTTCACTGAAGCTTTCTTT. Its protein product is CASNLLAGGFTEAFF. The variable domain in full, completed from reference TRBV5-1 and TRBJ1-1, reads KAGVTQTPRYLIKTRGQQVTLSCSPISGHRSVSWYQQTPGQGLQFLFEYFSETQRNKGNFPGRFSGRQFSNSRSEMNVSTLELGDSALYLCASNLLAGGFTEAFFGQGTRLTVV.

Here the CDR3 DNA reads TGTGCCAGCAATGACGTCGCCTACGAGCAGTACTTC. Its translation: CASNDVAYEQYF. The chain combines TRBV2 with TRBJ2-7; D is unresolved. V lost 7 bases, J lost 2 bases, and 9 bases lay in between. There are 12 residues in the CDR3. Germline assignment: CDR1 SNHLY and CDR2 FYNNEI. Combining the CDR3 with reference TRBV2 and TRBJ2-7 gives the whole variable domain EPEVTQTPSHQVTQMGQEVILRCVPISNHLYFYWYRQILGQKVEFLVSFYNNEISEKSEIFDDQFSVERPDGSNFTLKIRSTKLEDSAMYFCASNDVAYEQYFGPGTRLTVT.

The chain uses TRBV18 and TRBJ1-2; no definite D call. The CDR3 sequence is 14 residues long. V lost 0 bases and J lost 3, with 8 bases in between. Germline CDR1 is KGHSH and CDR2 is LQKENI. As DNA, the CDR3 is TGTGCCAGCTCACCACCCCGATCGGACTATGGCTACACCTTC. Translated, it gives CASSPPRSDYGYTF.

This chain connects TRBV5-1 to TRBJ2-3; maybe TRBD1 (6 bases). The V end was cut by 4 bases, the J end by 2 bases, with 17 bases between. The CDR3 totals 16 residues. Germline CDR1 SGHRS, CDR2 YFSETQ. CDR3 in amino acids: CASSGRYRATTDTQYF. For the CDR3, the DNA is TGCGCCAGCAGCGGGCGATACAGGGCCACCACAGATACGCAGTATTTT.

This chain uses TRBV14 with TRBJ2-6, with 11 bases fitting TRBD1. The V segment lost 3 bases and the J segment 4 bases; nucleotides outside the gene matches: 11. This CDR3 contains 19 residues. Germline loops: CDR1 SGHDN, CDR2 FVKESK. CDR3 DNA: TGTGCCAGCAGCCACCGGATTGGACAGGGGGCGCCCGGGGCCAACGTCCTGACTTTC. This codes for CASSHRIGQGAPGANVLTF.

V and J are TRBV11-2 and TRBJ2-1, with D perhaps TRBD2 (7 bases). The germline V and J ends were trimmed by 5 bases and 8 bases, with 10 bases remaining between them. CDR3 length: 12 amino acids. Germline CDR1 reads SGHAT; CDR2 reads FQNNGV. The DNA for the CDR3 is TGTGCCAGCAGCCGGGGGGCCTATGAGCAGTTCTTC. This translates into CASSRGAYEQFF.

The chain has TRBV6-5 and TRBJ2-5; 7 bases map to TRBD1. This CDR3 region has 15 residues. CDR1 MNHEY and CDR2 SVGAGI come from the germline V gene. J lost 4 bases, V lost 3 bases, and 8 bases had no gene match. The CDR3 bases are TGTGCCAGCAGTTATACTGTATCAGGGGGAGAGACCCAGTACTTC. Protein product: CASSYTVSGGETQYF.

V gene TRBV2 combines with J gene TRBJ1-1; TRBD1 might be the D (5 bases). This CDR3 has 17 residues. Germline V gene lookup returns CDR1 SNHLY and CDR2 FYNNEI. The V end was cut by 7 bases, the J end by 5 bases, with 26 bases between. CDR3 sequence: CASKKRERGRVYTEAFF. The CDR3 region has the DNA TGTGCCAGCAAGAAACGGGAGCGTGGCAGGGTGTATACTGAAGCTTTCTTT.

The gene calls are TRBV29-1 and TRBJ2-7; weak D call: TRBD1 (6 bases). CDR3 length: 13 residues. Per the germline V gene, CDR1 is SQVTM and CDR2 is ANQGSEA. The V end lost 5 bases, the J end lost 0 bases, and 11 bases lay between the germline ends. CDR3 residues: CSVTGQSSYEQYF. The CDR3 DNA sequence: TGCAGCGTTACAGGGCAAAGCTCCTACGAGCAGTACTTC.

The rearrangement uses TRBV4-2 and TRBJ1-1; tentatively, D is TRBD1 (6 bases). The CDR3 consists of 15 residues. Deletions cut 0 bases from V and 3 bases from J, with 11 bases between. Germline values: CDR1 LGHNA, CDR2 YNFKEQ. The CDR3 spells CASSQEPRGHTEAFF. CDR3 bases: TGTGCCAGCAGCCAAGAACCCAGGGGCCACACTGAAGCTTTCTTT.

This chain joins TRBV4-1 and TRBJ2-7; TRBD1 is a possible D gene (6 bases). This CDR3 is 15 amino acids long. Looked up from germline, CDR1 is MGHRA and CDR2 is YSYEKL. V lost 1 base and J lost 4, with 14 bases in between. In DNA form, the CDR3 reads TGCGCCAGCAGCCAAGTAAGAGCAGGGGAATACGAGCAGTACTTC. Its protein is CASSQVRAGEYEQYF.

The chain combines TRBV5-1 with TRBJ2-5; 7 bases are a match to TRBD2. The V gene end was trimmed by 0 bases and the J gene end by 5 bases; junction bases not matched to a gene: 10. This CDR3 has 16 amino acids. In germline, CDR1 is SGHRS, CDR2 YFSETQ. CDR3 residues: CASSLEPSGSAETQYF. The DNA for the CDR3 is TGCGCCAGCAGCTTGGAGCCTAGCGGAAGCGCGGAGACCCAGTACTTC.

The chain joins TRBV5-5 to TRBJ1-1; the D is unclear. The CDR3 length is 14 residues. V lost 0 bases to trimming and J lost 5 bases, with 11 bases between them. Per the germline V gene, CDR1 is SGHKS and CDR2 is YYEKEE (reference sequence). CDR3 amino acids: CASSLDDVRTEAFF. DNA of the CDR3: TGTGCCAGCAGCTTGGACGATGTGAGGACTGAAGCTTTCTTT.

The rearrangement uses TRBV29-1 and TRBJ1-3; perhaps TRBD1 as D (6 bases). This CDR3 has 12 residues. V was shortened by 6 bases and J by 4 bases, with 10 bases between the two germline ends. The germline V gene encodes CDR1 SQVTM and CDR2 ANQGSEA. For the CDR3, the DNA is TGCAGCGTACAGGGCGACGGAAACACCATATATTTT. It yields the protein CSVQGDGNTIYF.

This clone was seen a single time. The genes are TRBV4-2 and TRBJ2-7; 8 bases are shared with TRBD1. This CDR3 comprises 16 residues. In germline, CDR1 is LGHNA, CDR2 YNFKEQ. V lost 1 base and J lost 0; bases outside the gene matches: 5. CDR3 DNA: TGTGCCAGCAGCCAAGTGAAACAGGGGGGCTCCTACGAGCAGTACTTC. Amino acids: CASSQVKQGGSYEQYF.

This clone was detected once. The DNA for the CDR3 is TGTGCCAGCAGCGTAGATCAGGATACCTATGGCTACACCTTC. Amino acid sequence: CASSVDQDTYGYTF. The chain links TRBV9 to TRBJ1-2, with unresolved D. V shed 0 bases and J shed 4 bases, with 10 bases lying between them. The CDR3 is made up of 14 amino acids. The germline V gene encodes CDR1 SGDLS and CDR2 YYNGEE. Full variable domain (missing parts from reference TRBV9 and TRBJ1-2): DSGVTQTPKHLITATGQRVTLRCSPRSGDLSVYWYQQSLDQGLQFLIQYYNGEERAKGNILERFSAQQFPDLHSELNLSSLELGDSALYFCASSVDQDTYGYTFGSGTRLTVV.

The genes are TRBV7-3 and TRBJ1-1, with 7 bases fitting TRBD1. After removal of 4 bases from V and 0 bases from J, the junction contained 8 bases not matched to a gene. This CDR3 region has 16 residues. From germline, CDR1 is SGHTA and CDR2 FQGTGA. CDR3 nucleotide sequence: TGTGCCAGCAGCTCCGAGCCGGGACAGATGAACACTGAAGCTTTCTTT. Amino acid sequence: CASSSEPGQMNTEAFF.

The chain links TRBV19 to TRBJ1-6; no firm D call. Germline loops: CDR1 LNHDA, CDR2 SQIVND (reference sequence). The CDR3 is made up of 14 amino acids. V dropped 8 bases and J dropped 8 bases, with 16 bases sitting between them. The CDR3 loop is CASGLAGRDSPLHF. For the CDR3, the DNA is TGTGCCAGTGGCCTAGCAGGTCGCGATTCACCCCTCCACTTT.

The chain is built from TRBV6-6 and TRBJ1-6, with 8 bases matching TRBD1. The CDR3 loop spans 15 amino acids. From germline, CDR1 is MNHNY and CDR2 SVGAGI (reference sequence). The J segment lost 7 bases and the V segment lost 2 bases, leaving 4 bases of the junction unmatched. The DNA of the CDR3 is TGTGCCAGCAGTTACCCGGGACAGGAAAATTCACCCCTCCACTTT. As protein: CASSYPGQENSPLHF.

The J gene is TRBJ1-1, the V gene TRBV28; a weak D match, TRBD1 (6 bases). The CDR3 loop spans 13 amino acids. Germline V gene sequence: CDR1 MDHEN, CDR2 SYDVKM. V was trimmed by 6 bases and J by 4 bases, leaving 12 bases between them. CDR3 DNA: TGTGCCAGCAGCTTGTTGGGGGCCACTGAAGCTTTCTTT. This gives the protein CASSLLGATEAFF.

The genes are TRBV27 and TRBJ2-7, with TRBD2 matching 8 bases. Per the germline V gene, CDR1 is MNHEY and CDR2 is SMNVEV (reference sequence). V gave up 5 bases and J gave up 4 bases; unmatched junction bases: 4. The CDR3 length is 13 residues. The CDR3 nucleotides are TGTGCCAGCAGTCTACGGGGGGGGTACGAGCAGTACTTC. Protein sequence: CASSLRGGYEQYF.

The chain uses TRBV12-3 or TRBV12-4 and TRBJ1-5; D unclear. The V end was cut by 6 bases, the J end by 0 bases, with 3 bases between. The CDR3 has 12 residues. The CDR3: CASSYSNQPQHF. The DNA of the CDR3 is TGTGCCAGCAGCTATAGCAATCAGCCCCAGCATTTT.

About this clone itself: This sample also contains other DNA sequences that code for the same CDR3. The genes are TRBV18 and TRBJ2-7, with 8 bases identical to TRBD1. CDR1 and CDR2 (germline): KGHSH, LQKENI. Losses at the gene ends were 3 bases for V and 3 bases for J; bases not matched to a gene: 7. The CDR3 is made up of 15 amino acids. The CDR3 loop is CASSPPGTGGYEQYF. CDR3 coding DNA: TGTGCCAGCTCACCCCCGGGAACAGGGGGCTACGAGCAGTACTTC.

The genes are TRBV5-1 and TRBJ2-3; D is unresolved. This CDR3 has 16 amino acids. Germline CDR1 reads SGHRS; CDR2 reads YFSETQ. V lost 0 bases to trimming and J lost 4 bases, with 15 bases between them. The chain's CDR3 is CASSLAGVAASDTQYF. The CDR3 DNA follows: TGCGCCAGCAGCTTGGCTGGAGTAGCCGCATCAGATACGCAGTATTTT.

This clone was observed once. The chain uses TRBV19 and TRBJ1-5, with D unclear. This CDR3 is 15 amino acids long. Germline CDR1 LNHDA, CDR2 SQIVND (reference sequence). The V end lost 0 bases, the J end lost 2 bases, and 8 bases lay between the germline ends. CDR3 residues: CASSIEPQGNQPQHF. The CDR3 DNA reads TGTGCCAGTAGTATAGAGCCCCAGGGCAATCAGCCCCAGCATTTT.

This chain joins TRBV2 and TRBJ2-1, with D perhaps matching TRBD2 (5 bases). CDR3 length: 12 amino acids. Germline loops: CDR1 SNHLY, CDR2 FYNNEI. Trimming left V 8 bases short and J 7 bases short, with 12 bases between. The DNA for the CDR3 is TGTGCCAGCGGAGGCGAAGGGAATGAGCAGTTCTTC. Amino acids: CASGGEGNEQFF. Full variable domain (missing parts from reference TRBV2 and TRBJ2-1): EPEVTQTPSHQVTQMGQEVILRCVPISNHLYFYWYRQILGQKVEFLVSFYNNEISEKSEIFDDQFSVERPDGSNFTLKIRSTKLEDSAMYFCASGGEGNEQFFGPGTRLTVL.

This chain joins TRBV6-2 or TRBV6-3 and TRBJ1-1, with 10 bases lining up with TRBD1. Per germline, CDR1 MNHEY and CDR2 SVGEGT. V trimming: 4 bases; J trimming: 5 bases; junction bases outside the gene matches: 4. The CDR3 covers 14 residues. CDR3 region: CASSWTGGRTEAFF. The CDR3, as DNA: TGTGCCAGCAGTTGGACAGGGGGGAGGACTGAAGCTTTCTTT.

The gene calls are TRBV28 and TRBJ1-1; D is ambiguous. CDR1 MDHEN and CDR2 SYDVKM come from the germline V gene. The CDR3 has 14 residues. V lost 1 base to trimming and J lost 5 bases, with 11 bases between them. Written as DNA, the CDR3 is TGTGCCAGCAGTTTATACGGGATAAGGACTGAAGCTTTCTTT. This codes for CASSLYGIRTEAFF. The full variable domain, completed using reference TRBV28 and TRBJ1-1, is DVKVTQSSRYLVKRTGEKVFLECVQDMDHENMFWYRQDPGLGLRLIYFSYDVKMKEKGDIPEGYSVSREKKERFSLILESASTNQTSMYLCASSLYGIRTEAFFGQGTRLTVV.

This chain uses TRBV29-1 with TRBJ2-7, with a possible D match to TRBD1 (6 bases). Trimming pared 6 bases from V and 5 bases from J, leaving 17 bases between. Germline-derived CDR1 and CDR2 are SQVTM and ANQGSEA. The CDR3 has 13 amino acids. The DNA of the CDR3 is TGCAGCGTCCGAGGGGGAGAACACGACGAGCAGTACTTC. Its translation: CSVRGGEHDEQYF.

This clone was detected once. This chain joins TRBV6-2 or TRBV6-3 and TRBJ1-2; 8 bases are a match to TRBD1. The germline V gene has CDR1 MNHEY and CDR2 SVGEGT. Losses at the gene ends were 6 bases for V and 6 bases for J; bases not matched to a gene: 9. The CDR3 length is 14 residues. CDR3 loop: CASSPRQGRNGYTF. The CDR3 coding sequence is TGTGCCAGCAGCCCCAGACAGGGGAGGAATGGCTACACCTTC.

The chain has TRBV6-5 and TRBJ1-2, with 12 bases aligning to TRBD1. The CDR3 totals 15 residues. Trimming removed 5 bases from V and 6 bases from J; junction bases left unmatched: 7. Germline CDR1 MNHEY, CDR2 SVGAGI. The DNA of the CDR3 is TGTGCCAGCAGTATCCTTGGGACAGGGGGCGATGGCTACACCTTC. This codes for CASSILGTGGDGYTF.